This TCR beta chain derives from a study of blood T cell repertoires in COVID-19. Looking at the study overall: Material from acute and convalescent COVID-19 was sourced from the United States, Italy and Spain. Sample material is recorded as cDNA or gDNA derived from T cells, B-cell-depleted T cells, or PBMCs.

Authors' analysis steps: Estimation of nucleated cell counts was performed using reference gene primer amplification. Sequenced by immunoSEQ multiplex PCR; TCRdb stores in-frame clones only, minus some. V and J calls and clone size are copied from that table; D and trimming were computed from the DNA. The table has approximately 170,000 clones, under 85% seen once. The junction had 15 bases not matched to a gene; V was cut back by 0 bases and J by 7 bases. The length of the CDR3 is 19 residues. Germline V lookup: CDR1 LNHNV, CDR2 YYDKDF (reference sequence). While infection was still active, Seattle patients were enrolled and then followed longitudinally. This clone was seen just once.

This receptor was obtained from a woman between 65 and 79 years old with COVID-19, enrolled during active disease. The sequencing input was peripheral blood. This rearrangement joins TRBV15 to TRBJ1-6, with 7 bases matching TRBD1. The CDR3, as DNA: TGTGCCACCAGCAGAGATTATGGGCTTAGGGGACAGTTCAATTCACCCCTCCACTTT. Translated, it gives CATSRDYGLRGQFNSPLHF.